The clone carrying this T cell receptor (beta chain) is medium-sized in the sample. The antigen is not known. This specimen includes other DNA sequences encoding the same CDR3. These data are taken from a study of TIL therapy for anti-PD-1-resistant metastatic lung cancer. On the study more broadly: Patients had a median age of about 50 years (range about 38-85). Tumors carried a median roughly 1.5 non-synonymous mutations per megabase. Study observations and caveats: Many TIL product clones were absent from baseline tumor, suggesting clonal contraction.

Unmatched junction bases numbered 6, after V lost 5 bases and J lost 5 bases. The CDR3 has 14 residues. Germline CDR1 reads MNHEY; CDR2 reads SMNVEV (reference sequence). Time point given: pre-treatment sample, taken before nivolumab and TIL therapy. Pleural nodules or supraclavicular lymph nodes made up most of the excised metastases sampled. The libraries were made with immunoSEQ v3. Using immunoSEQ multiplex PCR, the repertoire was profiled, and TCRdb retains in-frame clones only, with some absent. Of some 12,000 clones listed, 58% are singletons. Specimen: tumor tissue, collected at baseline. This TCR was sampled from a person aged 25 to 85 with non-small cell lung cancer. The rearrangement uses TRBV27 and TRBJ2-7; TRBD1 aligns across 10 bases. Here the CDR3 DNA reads TGTGCCAGCAGTCCCGGGACAGGGGTGAACGAGCAGTACTTC. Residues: CASSPGTGVNEQYF.